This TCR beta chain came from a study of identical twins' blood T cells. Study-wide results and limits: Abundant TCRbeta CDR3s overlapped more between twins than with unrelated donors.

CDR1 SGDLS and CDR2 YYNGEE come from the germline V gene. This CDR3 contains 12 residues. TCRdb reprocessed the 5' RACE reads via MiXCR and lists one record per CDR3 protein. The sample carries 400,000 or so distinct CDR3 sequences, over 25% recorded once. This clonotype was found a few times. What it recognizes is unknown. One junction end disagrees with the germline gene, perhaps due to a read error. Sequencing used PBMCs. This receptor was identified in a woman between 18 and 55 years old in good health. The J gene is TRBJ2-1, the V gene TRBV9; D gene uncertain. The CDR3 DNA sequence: TGTGCCAACAGCGCCCAGTACAATGAGCAGTTCTTC. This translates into CANSAQYNEQFF.